This TCR beta chain was captured in a study of cytomegalovirus exposure and HLA in healthy donors. Notes on this clone: Antigen specificity is unknown.

Points from the study as a whole: Per a later analysis, HLA-associated TCR beta chains showed more clonal expansion than other, equally common TCR beta chains. When a later analysis was performed, an Asian-associated ancestry cluster reportedly had fewer N-insertions than the approximately 600-donor mean.

Vbeta (60) and Jbeta (13) primers were used in the PCR. The table came from immunoSEQ multiplex PCR; TCRdb's copy has only in-frame clones and leaves some out. Of about 160,000 clones listed, 77% were seen once; the top ten hold 1.5% to 2%. The TCR comes from a woman under 40 in good health and CMV-seronegative. Sequencing input: PBMCs.

DNA for the CDR3: TGTGCCAGCAGTGAACCCTGGACAGGGTTCGGCAATGAGCAGTTCTTC. This sequence encodes CASSEPWTGFGNEQFF. V is TRBV6-1 and J is TRBJ2-1; 8 bases align to TRBD1. Germline values: CDR1 MNHNS, CDR2 SASEGT. The CDR3 is 16 residues long. V lost 2 bases and J lost 6; bases outside the gene matches: 9.